This TCR beta chain was identified in a study of blood T cell repertoires in COVID-19. Study information: The analysed material was cDNA or gDNA that came from T cells, B-cell-depleted T cells, or PBMCs.

The Seattle site enrolled patients during active infection and followed them longitudinally. The authors' processing: Amplifying reference gene primers gave estimates of nucleated cell counts. Sequenced by immunoSEQ multiplex PCR; TCRdb stores in-frame clones only, minus some. The D gene and trimming were derived from the DNA, and the V and J assignments and clone size from that table. Of around 130,000 clones in the sample, roughly 84% were seen once. Trimming removed 5 bases at V and 0 bases at J, with 23 bases between. This CDR3 contains 19 residues. Germline values: CDR1 LNHDA, CDR2 SQIVND (reference sequence).

The sample was peripheral blood. The J gene is TRBJ2-1, the V gene TRBV19; a weak D match, TRBD2 (7 bases). The TCR originated in a man aged 30 to 39 with COVID-19, enrolled during active disease. CDR3: CASSVQGGTTTSSYNEQFF. DNA for the CDR3: TGTGCCAGTAGTGTACAAGGGGGGACTACTACGAGCTCCTACAATGAGCAGTTCTTC.